This entry lists 9 T cell receptor beta chains sequenced from one sample in a study of blood T cell repertoires in COVID-19. Here immunoSEQ multiplex PCR was the method, and the copy in TCRdb shows in-frame clones only, minus some. The sample includes about 160,000 clones, 85% to 90% of them seen just once. The sequenced sample was PBMCs or T cells enriched from blood (not recorded which). Every receptor here comes from a woman between 45 and 60 years old who had recovered from COVID-19.

This chain uses TRBV7-2 with TRBJ2-7; 10 nucleotides match TRBD2. CDR1 is SGHTA, CDR2 FQGNSA, per germline. The CDR3 totals 15 residues. J was trimmed by 1 base and V by 5 bases; bases with no gene match: 5. The CDR3 bases are TGTGCCAGCAGCCGTACTAGCGGGGTATCCTACGAGCAGTACTTC. Residues: CASSRTSGVSYEQYF. Looking up the rest from reference TRBV7-2 and TRBJ2-7 gives the full variable domain: GAGVSQSPSNKVTEKGKDVELRCDPISGHTALYWYRQSLGQGLEFLIYFQGNSAPDKSGLPSDRFSAERTGGSVSTLTIQRTQQEDSAVYLCASSRTSGVSYEQYFGPGTRLTVT.

The V call is TRBV14, the J call TRBJ1-2, with D hard to call. Germline V gene sequence: CDR1 SGHDN, CDR2 FVKESK. Trimming removed 0 bases from V and 0 bases from J, with 14 bases in between. This CDR3 is 17 amino acids long. CDR3 bases: TGTGCCAGCAGCCAAGAGTATGCGGGCGTAACTAACTATGGCTACACCTTC. Amino acids: CASSQEYAGVTNYGYTF.

The rearrangement joins TRBV19 to TRBJ1-1; perhaps TRBD1 as D (6 bases). Germline CDR1 is LNHDA and CDR2 is SQIVND (reference sequence). Trimming pared 3 bases from V and 0 bases from J, leaving 8 bases between. The CDR3 sequence is 14 residues long. The CDR3 sequence: CASSIGGVNTEAFF. CDR3 nucleotides: TGTGCCAGTAGTATTGGGGGCGTGAACACTGAAGCTTTCTTT.

The chain couples TRBV2 to TRBJ1-3; D is undetermined. Germline loops: CDR1 SNHLY, CDR2 FYNNEI. The V gene lost 2 bases and the J gene lost 0 bases, with 11 bases spanning the gap. The CDR3 has 16 residues. For the CDR3, the DNA is TGTGCCAGCAGTGAACCACGAGGTAGCTCTGGAAACACCATATATTTT. Amino acid sequence: CASSEPRGSSGNTIYF. Combining the CDR3 with reference TRBV2 and TRBJ1-3 gives the whole variable domain EPEVTQTPSHQVTQMGQEVILRCVPISNHLYFYWYRQILGQKVEFLVSFYNNEISEKSEIFDDQFSVERPDGSNFTLKIRSTKLEDSAMYFCASSEPRGSSGNTIYFGEGSWLTVV.

The chain is built from TRBV6-1 and TRBJ1-2; 11 bases align to TRBD1. Germline-derived CDR1 and CDR2 are MNHNS and SASEGT. The CDR3 covers 15 residues. Losses at the gene ends were 5 bases for V and 7 bases for J; bases not matched to a gene: 9. Here the CDR3 DNA reads TGTGCCAGCAGTTCTGGACAGGGGGCGCTTAGTGGCTACACCTTC. It specifies CASSSGQGALSGYTF.

The V call is TRBV3-1 (or the pseudogene TRBV3-2), the J call TRBJ2-5; 11 positions agree with TRBD2. The CDR3 is made up of 16 amino acids. Germline V gene sequence: CDR1 LGHDT, CDR2 YNNKEL (reference sequence). J was trimmed by 1 base and V by 1 base; bases with no gene match: 2. The CDR3 here is CASSQALAGGQETQYF. The CDR3 region has the DNA TGTGCCAGCAGCCAAGCTCTAGCGGGGGGCCAAGAGACCCAGTACTTC.

J is TRBJ1-6 and V is TRBV13, with TRBD1 matching 9 bases. Trimming removed 4 bases from V and 0 bases from J; junction bases left unmatched: 4. The CDR3 sequence is 17 residues long. Germline values: CDR1 PRHDT, CDR2 FYEKMQ (reference sequence). CDR3: CASSYMTGGSYNSPLHF. CDR3 bases: TGTGCCAGCAGCTACATGACAGGGGGCTCCTATAATTCACCCCTCCACTTT.

V usage is TRBV29-1 and J usage is TRBJ1-1; D call uncertain. Germline values: CDR1 SQVTM, CDR2 ANQGSEA. This CDR3 region has 12 residues. V shed 7 bases and J shed 1 base, with 10 bases lying between them. CDR3 sequence reads: CSGRHPNTEAFF. The CDR3 DNA is TGCAGCGGGCGGCACCCGAACACTGAAGCTTTCTTT.

With respect to this clone: An end of the junction does not agree with germline; a read error may underlie this. The chain links TRBV19 to TRBJ1-2; TRBD1 aligns across 8 bases. Germline CDR1 reads LNHDA; CDR2 reads SQIVND (reference sequence). The CDR3 runs to 15 residues. The CDR3 DNA sequence: TGTGCCAGTAGTATGAACCGGGACAGGAACTATGTCTACACCTTC. Amino acids: CASSMNRDRNYVYTF.